The sequence of this TCR beta chain was determined in a study of shared T cell receptors in the human thymus. The V gene lost 4 bases and the J gene lost 0 bases, with 13 bases spanning the gap. CDR1 is MGHRA, CDR2 YSYEKL, per germline. The length of the CDR3 is 16 residues. Assay used: immunoSEQ multiplex PCR; TCRdb lists only in-frame clones, some missing. The repertoire includes hundreds of thousands of clones, 95% of them detected once, and roughly 0.02% sits in the top ten. The sample taken for sequencing was thymocytes. This chain links TRBV4-1 with TRBJ2-1; the D gene could be TRBD1 or TRBD2 (5 bases each). The receptor was isolated from a human donor. The DNA of the CDR3 is TGCGCCAGCAGCCTAGAGGGGCCGAGCTCCTACAATGAGCAGTTCTTC. Its protein is CASSLEGPSSYNEQFF.